The clone carrying this TCR beta chain was seen a single time. This sample is drawn from a study of blood T cell repertoires in COVID-19. Turning to the study itself: The United States, Italy and Spain provided the acute and convalescent COVID-19 samples.

The table came from immunoSEQ multiplex PCR; TCRdb's copy has only in-frame clones and leaves some out. The sample yields 150,000 to 200,000 clones, 65% to 85% seen once. Germline V lookup: CDR1 SGHRS, CDR2 YFSETQ. Losses at the gene ends were 4 bases for V and 9 bases for J; bases not matched to a gene: 10. This CDR3 has 14 amino acids. The receptor was derived from a woman between 40 and 55 years old with COVID-19, enrolled during active disease. The chain combines TRBV5-1 with TRBJ1-5; 7 nucleotides match TRBD1. Sequencing was performed on peripheral blood. CDR3 sequence reads: CASSPGQVEGPQHF. CDR3 coding DNA: TGCGCCAGCAGCCCCGGACAGGTAGAGGGGCCCCAGCATTTT.